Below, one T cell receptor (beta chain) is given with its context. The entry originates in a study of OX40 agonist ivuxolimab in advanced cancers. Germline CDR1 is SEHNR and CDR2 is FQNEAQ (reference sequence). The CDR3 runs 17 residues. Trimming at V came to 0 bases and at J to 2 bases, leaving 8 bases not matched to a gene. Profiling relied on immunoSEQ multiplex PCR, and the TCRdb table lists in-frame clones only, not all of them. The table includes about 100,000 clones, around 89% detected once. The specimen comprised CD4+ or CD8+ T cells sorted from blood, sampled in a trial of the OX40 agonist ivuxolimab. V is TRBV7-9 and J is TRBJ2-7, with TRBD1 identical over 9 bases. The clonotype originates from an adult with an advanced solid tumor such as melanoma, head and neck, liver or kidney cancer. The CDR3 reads CASSLAPTGGKTYEQYF. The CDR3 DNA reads TGTGCCAGCAGCTTAGCGCCGACAGGGGGTAAGACCTACGAGCAGTACTTC.